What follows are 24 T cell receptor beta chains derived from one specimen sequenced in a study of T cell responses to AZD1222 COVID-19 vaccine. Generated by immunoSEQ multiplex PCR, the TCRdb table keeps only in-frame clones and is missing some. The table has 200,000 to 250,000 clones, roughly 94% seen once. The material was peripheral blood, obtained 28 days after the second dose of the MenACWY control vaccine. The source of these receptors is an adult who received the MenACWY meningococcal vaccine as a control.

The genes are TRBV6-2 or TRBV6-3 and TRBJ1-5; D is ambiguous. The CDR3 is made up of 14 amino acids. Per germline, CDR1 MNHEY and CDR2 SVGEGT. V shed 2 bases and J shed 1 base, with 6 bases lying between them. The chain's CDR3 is CASSYRDSNQPQHF. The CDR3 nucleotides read TGTGCCAGCAGTTACCGTGACAGCAATCAGCCCCAGCATTTT.

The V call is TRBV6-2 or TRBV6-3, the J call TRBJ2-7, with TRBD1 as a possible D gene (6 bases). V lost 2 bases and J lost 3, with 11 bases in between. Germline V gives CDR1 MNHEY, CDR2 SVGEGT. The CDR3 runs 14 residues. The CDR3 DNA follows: TGTGCCAGCAGTTACATGGCAGGGGACTACGAGCAGTACTTC. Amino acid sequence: CASSYMAGDYEQYF.

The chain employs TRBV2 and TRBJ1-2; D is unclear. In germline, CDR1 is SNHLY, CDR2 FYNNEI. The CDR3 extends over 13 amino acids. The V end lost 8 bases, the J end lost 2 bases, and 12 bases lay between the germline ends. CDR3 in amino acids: CASHPGANYGYTF. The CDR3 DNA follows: TGTGCCAGCCATCCGGGAGCAAACTATGGCTACACCTTC.

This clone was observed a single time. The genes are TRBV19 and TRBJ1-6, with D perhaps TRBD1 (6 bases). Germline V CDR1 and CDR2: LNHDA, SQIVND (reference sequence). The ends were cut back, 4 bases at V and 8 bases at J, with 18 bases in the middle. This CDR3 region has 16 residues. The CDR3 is CASSNSGGQLDSPLHF. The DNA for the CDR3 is TGTGCCAGTAGTAATTCCGGCGGACAGCTAGATTCACCCCTCCACTTT.

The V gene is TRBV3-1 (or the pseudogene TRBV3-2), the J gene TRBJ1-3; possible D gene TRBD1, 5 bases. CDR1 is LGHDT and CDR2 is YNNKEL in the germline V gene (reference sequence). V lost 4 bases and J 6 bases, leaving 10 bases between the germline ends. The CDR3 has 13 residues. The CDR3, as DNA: TGTGCCAGCAGCCCTGGGGACGCAAACACCATATATTTT. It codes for CASSPGDANTIYF.

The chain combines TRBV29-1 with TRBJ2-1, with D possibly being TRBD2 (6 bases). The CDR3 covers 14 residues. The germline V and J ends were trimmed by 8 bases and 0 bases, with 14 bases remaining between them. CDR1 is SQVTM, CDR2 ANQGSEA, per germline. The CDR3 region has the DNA TGCAGCCCCGTGGGACTCGGCTCCTACAATGAGCAGTTCTTC. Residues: CSPVGLGSYNEQFF.

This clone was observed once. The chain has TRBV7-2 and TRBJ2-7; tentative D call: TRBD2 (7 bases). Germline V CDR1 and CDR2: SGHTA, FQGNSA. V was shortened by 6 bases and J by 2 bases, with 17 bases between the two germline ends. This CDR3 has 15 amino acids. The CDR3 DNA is TGTGCCAGCAGGAGTAGGGGGGGTCGGCCCTACGAGCAGTACTTC. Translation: CASRSRGGRPYEQYF.

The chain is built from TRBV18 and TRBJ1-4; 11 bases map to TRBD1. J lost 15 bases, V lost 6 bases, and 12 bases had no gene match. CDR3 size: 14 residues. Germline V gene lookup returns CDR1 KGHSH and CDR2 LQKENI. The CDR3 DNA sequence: TGTGCCAGCTCCCCGGGACAGGGGGACGGAGGGGTGTTTTTT. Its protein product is CASSPGQGDGGVFF. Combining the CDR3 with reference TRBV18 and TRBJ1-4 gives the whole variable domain NAGVMQNPRHLVRRRGQEARLRCSPMKGHSHVYWYRQLPEEGLKFMVYLQKENIIDESGMPKERFSAEFPKEGPSILRIQQVVRGDSAAYFCASSPGQGDGGVFFGSGTQLSVL.

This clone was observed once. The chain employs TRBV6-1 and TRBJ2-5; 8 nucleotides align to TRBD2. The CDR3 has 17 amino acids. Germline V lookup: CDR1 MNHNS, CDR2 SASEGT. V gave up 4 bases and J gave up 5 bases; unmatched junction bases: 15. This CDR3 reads CASSASRKGLGRETQYF. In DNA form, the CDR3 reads TGTGCCAGCAGTGCCTCCCGCAAGGGACTAGGAAGGGAGACCCAGTACTTC.

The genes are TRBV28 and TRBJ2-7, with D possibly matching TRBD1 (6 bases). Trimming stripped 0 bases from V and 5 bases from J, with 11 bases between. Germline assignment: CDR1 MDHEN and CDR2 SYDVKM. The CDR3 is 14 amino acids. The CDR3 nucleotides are TGTGCCAGCAGTTTATGGGGGGCCGGGAACGAGCAGTACTTC. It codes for CASSLWGAGNEQYF.

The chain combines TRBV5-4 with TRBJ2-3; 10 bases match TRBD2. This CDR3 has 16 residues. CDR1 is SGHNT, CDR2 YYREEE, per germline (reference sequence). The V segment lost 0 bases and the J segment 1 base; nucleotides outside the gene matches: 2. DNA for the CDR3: TGTGCCAGCAGCTTGGGAACTAGCGGGGGCACAGATACGCAGTATTTT. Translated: CASSLGTSGGTDTQYF.

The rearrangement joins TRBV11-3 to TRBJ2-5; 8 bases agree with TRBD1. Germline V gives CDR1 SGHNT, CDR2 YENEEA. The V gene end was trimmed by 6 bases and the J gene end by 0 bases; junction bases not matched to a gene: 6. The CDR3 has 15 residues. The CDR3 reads CASSFGQGYQETQYF. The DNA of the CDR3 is TGTGCCAGCAGTTTCGGACAGGGCTACCAAGAGACCCAGTACTTC.

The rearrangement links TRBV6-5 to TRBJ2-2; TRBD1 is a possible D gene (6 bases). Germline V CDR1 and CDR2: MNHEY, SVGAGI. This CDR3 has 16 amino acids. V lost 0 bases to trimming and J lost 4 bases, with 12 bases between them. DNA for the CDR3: TGTGCCAGCAGTTACTCCCCGGACAGACCCACCGGGGAGCTGTTTTTT. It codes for CASSYSPDRPTGELFF.

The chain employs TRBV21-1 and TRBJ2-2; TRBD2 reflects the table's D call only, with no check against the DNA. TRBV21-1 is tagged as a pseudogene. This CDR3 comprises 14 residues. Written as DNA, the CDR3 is TGTGCCAGCAGCAAATGGGGAGATACCGGGGAGCTGTTTTTT. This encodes CASSKWGDTGELFF.

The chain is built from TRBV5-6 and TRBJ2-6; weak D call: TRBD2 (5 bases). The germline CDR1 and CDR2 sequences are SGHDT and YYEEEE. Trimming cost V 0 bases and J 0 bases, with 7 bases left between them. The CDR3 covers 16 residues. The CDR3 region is CASSLARDSGANVLTF. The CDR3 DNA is TGTGCCAGCAGCTTGGCTCGGGACTCTGGGGCCAACGTCCTGACTTTC.

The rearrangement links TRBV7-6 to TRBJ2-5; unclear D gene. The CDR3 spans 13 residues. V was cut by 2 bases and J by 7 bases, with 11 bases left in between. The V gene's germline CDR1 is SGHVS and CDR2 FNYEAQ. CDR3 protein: CASSLYSEPTQYF. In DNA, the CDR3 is TGTGCCAGCAGCTTATATTCGGAACCGACCCAGTACTTC.

CDR3 residues: CASSPFTGVANEQFF. CDR3 sequence (DNA): TGTGCCAGCTCACCATTTACAGGGGTTGCGAATGAGCAGTTCTTC. The chain combines TRBV18 with TRBJ2-1, with 7 nucleotides matching TRBD1. The CDR3 contains 15 residues. Germline loops: CDR1 KGHSH, CDR2 LQKENI. J lost 7 bases, V lost 2 bases, and 8 bases had no gene match. Complete variable domain (other parts from reference TRBV18 and TRBJ2-1): NAGVMQNPRHLVRRRGQEARLRCSPMKGHSHVYWYRQLPEEGLKFMVYLQKENIIDESGMPKERFSAEFPKEGPSILRIQQVVRGDSAAYFCASSPFTGVANEQFFGPGTRLTVL.

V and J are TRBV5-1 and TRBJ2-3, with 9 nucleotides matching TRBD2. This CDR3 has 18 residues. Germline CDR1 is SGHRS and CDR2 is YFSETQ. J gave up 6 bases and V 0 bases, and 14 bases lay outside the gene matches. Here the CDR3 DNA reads TGCGCCAGCAGCTTGGACGGGCTAGCGGGGCGGTCAGGGGATACGCAGTATTTT. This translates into CASSLDGLAGRSGDTQYF.

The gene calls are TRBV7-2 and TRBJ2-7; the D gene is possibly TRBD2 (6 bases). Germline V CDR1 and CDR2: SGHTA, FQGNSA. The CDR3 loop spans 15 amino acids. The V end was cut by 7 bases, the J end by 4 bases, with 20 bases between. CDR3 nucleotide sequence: TGTGCCAGCACCCCGGGGATACTAGCTTCTTACGAGCAGTACTTC. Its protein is CASTPGILASYEQYF.

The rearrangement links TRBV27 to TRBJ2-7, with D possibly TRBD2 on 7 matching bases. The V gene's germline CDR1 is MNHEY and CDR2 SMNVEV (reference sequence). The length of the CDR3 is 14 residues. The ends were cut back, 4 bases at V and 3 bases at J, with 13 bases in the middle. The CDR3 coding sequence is TGTGCCAGCAGTTACGGGGGGCTTGGCTACGAGCAGTACTTC. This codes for CASSYGGLGYEQYF.

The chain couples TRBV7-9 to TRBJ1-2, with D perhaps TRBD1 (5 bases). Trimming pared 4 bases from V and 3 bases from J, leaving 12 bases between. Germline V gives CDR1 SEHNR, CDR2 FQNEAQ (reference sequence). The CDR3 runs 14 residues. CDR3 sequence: CASSYPWGDYGYTF. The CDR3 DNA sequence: TGTGCCAGCAGCTACCCTTGGGGCGACTATGGCTACACCTTC. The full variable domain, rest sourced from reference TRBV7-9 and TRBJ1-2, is DTGVSQNPRHKITKRGQNVTFRCDPISEHNRLYWYRQTLGQGPEFLTYFQNEAQLEKSRLLSDRFSAERPKGSFSTLEIQRTEQGDSAMYLCASSYPWGDYGYTFGSGTRLTVV.

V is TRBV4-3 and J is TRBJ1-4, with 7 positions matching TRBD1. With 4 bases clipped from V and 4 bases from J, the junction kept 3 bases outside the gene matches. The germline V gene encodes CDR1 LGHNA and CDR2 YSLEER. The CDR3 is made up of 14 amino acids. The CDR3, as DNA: TGCGCCAGCAGCCCAGGGACAGTTAATGAAAAACTGTTTTTT. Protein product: CASSPGTVNEKLFF.

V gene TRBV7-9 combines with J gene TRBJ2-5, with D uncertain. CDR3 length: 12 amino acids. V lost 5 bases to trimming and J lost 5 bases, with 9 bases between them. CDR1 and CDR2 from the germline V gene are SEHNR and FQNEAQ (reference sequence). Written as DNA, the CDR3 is TGTGCCAGCAGCCGCCCGTTGGAGACCCAGTACTTC. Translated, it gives CASSRPLETQYF.

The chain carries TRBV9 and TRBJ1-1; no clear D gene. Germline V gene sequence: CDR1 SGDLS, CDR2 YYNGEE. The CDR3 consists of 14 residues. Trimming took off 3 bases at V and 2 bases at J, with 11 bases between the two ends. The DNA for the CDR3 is TGTGCCAGCAGCGGATGGAGAGATAACACTGAAGCTTTCTTT. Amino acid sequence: CASSGWRDNTEAFF. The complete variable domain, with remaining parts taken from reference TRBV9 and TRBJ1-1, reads DSGVTQTPKHLITATGQRVTLRCSPRSGDLSVYWYQQSLDQGLQFLIQYYNGEERAKGNILERFSAQQFPDLHSELNLSSLELGDSALYFCASSGWRDNTEAFFGQGTRLTVV.